These 16 T cell receptor beta chains were all obtained from the same sample, sequenced in a study of cytomegalovirus exposure and HLA in healthy donors. The PCR had 60 Vbeta and 13 Jbeta primers. Libraries were prepared by immunoSEQ multiplex PCR; TCRdb keeps only in-frame clonotypes and omits some of them. This sample has 150,000 to 200,000 clones; approximately 81% occur once, and the top ten carry approximately 1.5%. The sequencing sample was made of PBMCs. Receptor source: a male donor in good health and CMV-seronegative.

The chain combines TRBV5-4 with TRBJ2-3; no clear D. V gave up 7 bases and J gave up 0 bases, with 9 bases separating them. The CDR3 length is 13 residues. The germline gives CDR1 SGHNT, CDR2 YYREEE (reference sequence). The CDR3 DNA reads TGTGCCAGCGCAGTACCTAGCACAGATACGCAGTATTTT. It translates to CASAVPSTDTQYF. Full variable domain (missing parts from reference TRBV5-4 and TRBJ2-3): ETGVTQSPTHLIKTRGQQVTLRCSSQSGHNTVSWYQQALGQGPQFIFQYYREEENGRGNFPPRFSGLQFPNYSSELNVNALELDDSALYLCASAVPSTDTQYFGPGTRLTVL.

This clone has only a few counts. The genes are TRBV7-2 and TRBJ1-5; TRBD1 might be the D (5 bases). With 5 bases removed from V and 1 base from J, the gap between germline ends came to 15 bases. This CDR3 is 16 amino acids long. Germline V gives CDR1 SGHTA, CDR2 FQGNSA. CDR3 in amino acids: CASSPYRMGSNQPQHF. CDR3 nucleotide sequence: TGTGCCAGCAGCCCTTACAGGATGGGCAGCAATCAGCCCCAGCATTTT.

CDR3 residues: CASSQTGLPNTEAFF. In DNA form, the CDR3 reads TGTGCCAGCAGCCAAACCGGACTTCCGAACACTGAAGCTTTCTTT. The gene calls are TRBV4-2 and TRBJ1-1; no reliable D call. The CDR3 consists of 15 residues. Germline values: CDR1 LGHNA, CDR2 YNFKEQ. Trimming removed 2 bases from V and 1 base from J, with 11 bases in between.

V and J are TRBV7-9 and TRBJ1-5, with 8 bases that match TRBD1. There are 14 residues in the CDR3. With V trimmed by 5 bases and J by 5 bases, 5 bases remained unmatched. Germline V gene data show CDR1 as SEHNR and CDR2 as FQNEAQ (reference sequence). The CDR3 sequence is CASSLGQGHQPQHF. The CDR3, as DNA: TGTGCCAGCAGCCTAGGACAGGGCCATCAGCCCCAGCATTTT.

The chain combines TRBV7-3 with TRBJ2-2, with a tentative D call TRBD1 (6 bases). Germline assignment: CDR1 SGHTA and CDR2 FQGTGA. Deletions cut 3 bases from V and 1 base from J, with 12 bases between. The CDR3 runs to 16 residues. CDR3: CASSLSGAMNTGELFF. CDR3 bases: TGTGCCAGCAGCTTGTCAGGGGCCATGAACACCGGGGAGCTGTTTTTT.

This clone appeared a few times. The chain uses TRBV5-1 and TRBJ2-7; the D gene is possibly TRBD2 (5 bases). Looked up from germline, CDR1 is SGHRS and CDR2 is YFSETQ. The germline V and J ends were trimmed by 0 bases and 4 bases, with 8 bases remaining between them. This CDR3 region has 13 residues. The CDR3 sequence is CASSLEDSYEQYF. In DNA form, the CDR3 reads TGCGCCAGCAGCTTGGAGGACTCTTACGAGCAGTACTTC.

V usage is TRBV7-2 and J usage is TRBJ1-2; unclear D gene. Per the germline V gene, CDR1 is SGHTA and CDR2 is FQGNSA. The length of the CDR3 is 18 residues. The V gene lost 3 bases and the J gene lost 3 bases, with 23 bases spanning the gap. In nucleotides, the CDR3 is TGTGCCAGCAGCTTCGAGGGCCGTGGTATCGATGGTTACTATGGCTACACCTTC. Amino acids: CASSFEGRGIDGYYGYTF. The full variable domain, completed using reference TRBV7-2 and TRBJ1-2, is GAGVSQSPSNKVTEKGKDVELRCDPISGHTALYWYRQSLGQGLEFLIYFQGNSAPDKSGLPSDRFSAERTGGSVSTLTIQRTQQEDSAVYLCASSFEGRGIDGYYGYTFGSGTRLTVV.

This clone has a handful of counts. The chain links TRBV19 to TRBJ1-1; maybe TRBD1 (5 bases). Germline V gene lookup returns CDR1 LNHDA and CDR2 SQIVND (reference sequence). V lost 3 bases to trimming and J lost 5 bases, with 13 bases between them. This CDR3 has 14 amino acids. The CDR3 loop is CASSMWGGLTEAFF. The CDR3 coding sequence is TGTGCCAGTAGTATGTGGGGGGGATTAACTGAAGCTTTCTTT.

This clone was picked up one time. The chain combines TRBV2 with TRBJ2-7; 8 bases line up with TRBD1. The CDR3 extends over 15 amino acids. From germline, CDR1 is SNHLY and CDR2 FYNNEI. V shed 4 bases, J shed 5 bases, and the junction held 10 bases outside the gene matches. This chain's CDR3 is CASSGSIQGADEQYF. CDR3 DNA: TGTGCCAGCAGTGGTTCGATTCAGGGGGCTGACGAGCAGTACTTC.

The chain combines TRBV11-2 with TRBJ1-5; the D gene is possibly TRBD1 (6 bases). V lost 6 bases, J lost 0 bases, and 9 bases lay in between. This CDR3 contains 14 residues. Germline CDR1 reads SGHAT; CDR2 reads FQNNGV. The CDR3 sequence is CASRQGNSNQPQHF. In DNA form, the CDR3 reads TGTGCCAGCAGACAGGGTAATAGCAATCAGCCCCAGCATTTT.

This rearrangement joins TRBV18 to TRBJ2-7; 7 bases line up with TRBD1. V shed 0 bases, J shed 4 bases, and the junction held 6 bases outside the gene matches. This CDR3 comprises 15 residues. Per germline, CDR1 KGHSH and CDR2 LQKENI. CDR3 in amino acids: CASSPPGQSLYEQYF. As DNA, the CDR3 is TGTGCCAGCTCACCACCGGGACAGAGCCTTTACGAGCAGTACTTC. Complete variable domain (other parts from reference TRBV18 and TRBJ2-7): NAGVMQNPRHLVRRRGQEARLRCSPMKGHSHVYWYRQLPEEGLKFMVYLQKENIIDESGMPKERFSAEFPKEGPSILRIQQVVRGDSAAYFCASSPPGQSLYEQYFGPGTRLTVT.

This chain uses TRBV19 with TRBJ2-7; 12 bases agree with TRBD2. The J segment lost 3 bases and the V segment lost 6 bases, leaving 3 bases of the junction unmatched. Germline V gene lookup returns CDR1 LNHDA and CDR2 SQIVND (reference sequence). The CDR3 consists of 14 residues. Here the CDR3 reads CASSRTSGDYEQYF. The DNA of the CDR3 is TGTGCCAGTAGCCGGACTAGCGGGGACTACGAGCAGTACTTC.

This rearrangement joins TRBV16 to TRBJ1-1; TRBD1 matches 7 bases. From germline, CDR1 is KGHSY and CDR2 FQNENV. CDR3 size: 14 residues. After removal of 4 bases from V and 8 bases from J, the junction contained 10 bases not matched to a gene. The DNA for the CDR3 is TGTGCCAGCAGCCTAGAGACAGGGCGGCCAGAAGCTTTCTTT. Amino acid sequence: CASSLETGRPEAFF.

The chain links TRBV5-1 to TRBJ2-5; no reliable D call. V was pared by 2 bases and J by 3 bases, with 2 bases between. This CDR3 has 11 residues. Germline lookup yields CDR1 SGHRS and CDR2 YFSETQ. The CDR3 nucleotides read TGCGCCAGCAGCTTCAAAGAGACCCAGTACTTC. Protein sequence: CASSFKETQYF.

The chain combines TRBV30 with TRBJ2-3; 7 nucleotides align to TRBD2. The length of the CDR3 is 16 residues. The germline V gene has CDR1 GTSNPN and CDR2 SVGIG (reference sequence). Losses at the gene ends were 4 bases for V and 4 bases for J; bases not matched to a gene: 14. The CDR3 region is CAWTPLGAGVADTQYF. In nucleotides, the CDR3 is TGTGCCTGGACTCCCCTTGGGGCGGGGGTTGCAGATACGCAGTATTTT.

V gene TRBV19 combines with J gene TRBJ2-2; 9 bases align to TRBD1. This CDR3 region has 18 residues. V gave up 6 bases and J gave up 0 bases; unmatched junction bases: 11. Germline CDR1 and CDR2: LNHDA and SQIVND (reference sequence). CDR3 DNA: TGTGCCAGTAGGGGATCCCGGGACAGGGTACCGAACACCGGGGAGCTGTTTTTT. This gives the protein CASRGSRDRVPNTGELFF. The entire variable domain, with the rest obtained from reference TRBV19 and TRBJ2-2, is as follows: DGGITQSPKYLFRKEGQNVTLSCEQNLNHDAMYWYRQDPGQGLRLIYYSQIVNDFQKGDIAEGYSVSREKKESFPLTVTSAQKNPTAFYLCASRGSRDRVPNTGELFFGEGSRLTVL.